Listed below are T cell receptor beta chains from one sample, sequenced in a study of technical replicates of blood from a handful of donors. Repertoires were generated with immunoSEQ multiplex PCR, while TCRdb's copy carries only in-frame clones and drops some. Of 70,000 to 95,000 clones in the sample, roughly 92% are singletons; the top ten hold 0.2% to 0.3%. Material: T cells isolated from PBMCs. The receptor set was obtained from a human donor in good health. The CDR3 runs from the conserved cysteine through the conserved F or W. A D gene is named only where the DNA matches it firmly. Expanded clones get a size class; other rows say once, few or many, or leave the size out.

V	size	J	D	CDR3	DNA
TRBV29-1	few	TRBJ1-1	NA	CSATRQVTTEAFF	TGCAGCGCGACACGCCAGGTGACCACTGAAGCTTTCTTT
TRBV6-1	once	TRBJ1-5	TRBD1	CASSGTFYRGWNQPQHF	TGTGCCAGCAGTGGGACCTTTTACAGGGGTTGGAATCAGCCCCAGCATTTT
TRBV15	NA	TRBJ2-1	TRBD2	CATSPREDGYNEQFF	TGTGCCACCAGCCCTCGGGAGGACGGCTACAATGAGCAGTTCTTC
TRBV9	NA	TRBJ1-5	NA	CASSPGHRSNQPQHF	TGTGCCAGCAGCCCGGGACATCGTAGCAATCAGCCCCAGCATTTT
TRBV7-9	NA	TRBJ2-1	NA	CASSPQAVNEQFF	TGTGCCAGCAGCCCACAGGCTGTCAATGAGCAGTTCTTC
TRBV11-2	NA	TRBJ2-7	TRBD1	CASSSIRDRGAYEQYF	TGTGCCAGCAGCTCAATCCGGGACAGGGGGGCGTACGAGCAGTACTTC
TRBV5-1	NA	TRBJ1-1	NA	CASSLWAGSNTEAFF	TGCGCCAGCAGCTTGTGGGCGGGATCCAACACTGAAGCTTTCTTT
TRBV6-4	NA	TRBJ2-2	TRBD1	CASSGTGTNTGELFF	TGTGCCAGCAGTGGGACAGGGACGAACACCGGGGAGCTGTTTTTT
TRBV14	NA	TRBJ2-1	TRBD2	CASSQGRRTSGYNEQFF	TGTGCCAGCAGCCAAGGGCGAAGGACTAGCGGATACAATGAGCAGTTCTTC
TRBV18	NA	TRBJ1-1	NA	CASSPVEGDTEAFF	TGTGCCAGCTCACCAGTTGAGGGTGACACTGAAGCTTTCTTT
TRBV5-1	NA	TRBJ1-5	NA	CASSLTGTGQPQHF	TGCGCCAGCAGCTTGACAGGGACGGGTCAGCCCCAGCATTTT
TRBV7-9	NA	TRBJ2-5	NA	CASSPRGNRALALYF	TGTGCCAGCAGCCCGCGTGGCAACAGGGCCTTAGCACTGTACTTC
TRBV28	once	TRBJ2-7	TRBD1	CASSLGQGSYEQYF	TGTGCCAGCAGTCTGGGACAGGGGTCCTACGAGCAGTACTTC
TRBV6-5	NA	TRBJ2-7	TRBD2	CASSYSTLAGGEQYF	TGTGCCAGCAGTTACTCGACGCTAGCGGGGGGTGAGCAGTACTTC
TRBV10-3	NA	TRBJ1-5	NA	CAISDALNQPQHF	TGTGCCATCAGTGACGCGCTAAATCAGCCCCAGCATTTT
TRBV5-1	once	TRBJ2-7	TRBD1	CASSLAGTGGNEQYF	TGCGCCAGCAGCTTGGCCGGGACAGGGGGCAACGAGCAGTACTTC
TRBV7-3	NA	TRBJ2-3	TRBD2	CASSLTSGGRSTQYF	TGTGCCAGCAGCTTAACTAGCGGGGGGCGGAGTACGCAGTATTTT
TRBV4-1	NA	TRBJ2-6	NA	CASARGGITGANVLTF	TGCGCCAGCGCAAGGGGTGGCATAACTGGGGCCAACGTCCTGACTTTC
TRBV5-6	NA	TRBJ2-6	NA	CASSSPVLNVLTF	TGTGCCAGCAGCTCTCCCGTACTTAACGTCCTGACTTTC
TRBV28	NA	TRBJ2-5	NA	CASKAPQETQYF	TGTGCCAGCAAAGCCCCCCAAGAGACCCAGTACTTC
TRBV5-4	NA	TRBJ2-5	NA	CASSHTKHGSETQYF	TGTGCCAGCAGCCACACCAAGCACGGGTCAGAGACCCAGTACTTC
TRBV5-1	NA	TRBJ1-2	NA	CASSPSGQNYGYTF	TGCGCCAGCTCTCCGTCCGGACAGAACTATGGCTACACCTTC
TRBV7-9	NA	TRBJ1-4	NA	CASSLGPGRTNEKLFF	TGTGCCAGCAGCTTGGGCCCAGGGCGGACTAATGAAAAACTGTTTTTT
TRBV5-1	NA	TRBJ1-2	NA	CASSPRGRGYGYTF	TGCGCCAGCAGCCCTCGGGGGAGGGGCTATGGCTACACCTTC
TRBV4-2	NA	TRBJ2-3	TRBD2	CASSQGAFLAGGPDTQYF	TGTGCCAGCAGCCAAGGGGCCTTTCTAGCGGGAGGGCCAGATACGCAGTATTTT
TRBV7-3	NA	TRBJ2-1	TRBD2	CASSPRLAGGNEQFF	TGTGCCAGCAGCCCTCGACTAGCGGGAGGCAATGAGCAGTTCTTC
TRBV9	once	TRBJ2-7	NA	CASSPSGSADYEQYF	TGTGCCAGCAGCCCCAGTGGCAGTGCAGACTACGAGCAGTACTTC
TRBV19	NA	TRBJ2-7	TRBD1	CASSRTGRAGSYEQYF	TGTGCCAGTAGTAGGACAGGCAGAGCTGGTTCCTACGAGCAGTACTTC
TRBV19	NA	TRBJ2-7	TRBD2	CASSGLAGTYEQYF	TGTGCCAGTAGTGGACTAGCGGGGACCTACGAGCAGTACTTC
TRBV11-3	NA	TRBJ2-1	TRBD2	CASSPGEGSYNEQFF	TGTGCCAGCAGCCCCGGGGAGGGCTCCTACAATGAGCAGTTCTTC
TRBV29-1	NA	TRBJ2-4	NA	CSVMGGRRKNIQYF	TGCAGCGTTATGGGGGGGCGCAGAAAAAACATTCAGTACTTC
TRBV15	NA	TRBJ2-5	TRBD2	CATSTRTSGETQYF	TGTGCCACCAGCACAAGGACTAGCGGAGAGACCCAGTACTTC
TRBV28	NA	TRBJ2-1	TRBD2	CASSPERGGYGEQFF	TGTGCCAGCAGTCCGGAAAGGGGAGGGTACGGTGAGCAGTTCTTC
TRBV6-5	NA	TRBJ1-2	NA	CASSYADSGYGYTF	TGTGCCAGCAGTTACGCCGACAGTGGGTATGGCTACACCTTC
TRBV27	NA	TRBJ1-1	NA	CANKFLTAPEAFF	TGTGCCAACAAATTTCTGACAGCCCCTGAAGCTTTCTTT
TRBV6-4	NA	TRBJ1-5	NA	CASSPPINQPQHF	TGTGCCAGCAGTCCCCCAATTAATCAGCCCCAGCATTTT
TRBV29-1	NA	TRBJ1-1	NA	CSVGASTEAFF	TGCAGCGTTGGGGCTTCCACTGAAGCTTTCTTT
TRBV25-1	once	TRBJ2-7	NA	CASSELTEQGNYEQYF	TGTGCCAGCAGTGAGCTAACTGAACAGGGAAACTACGAGCAGTACTTC
TRBV6-5	NA	TRBJ1-1	NA	CASRHGTQHYTEAFF	TGTGCCAGCAGACACGGGACACAGCACTACACTGAAGCTTTCTTT
TRBV28	NA	TRBJ2-1	NA	CASSLGAYEQFF	TGTGCCAGCAGTTTAGGGGCGTATGAGCAGTTCTTC
TRBV27	NA	TRBJ2-1	NA	CASSPPSRNEQFF	TGTGCCAGCAGTCCTCCGTCGAGGAATGAGCAGTTCTTC
TRBV27	NA	TRBJ2-7	NA	CASSSRREPSYEQYF	TGTGCCAGCAGTTCCCGTAGAGAACCCTCCTACGAGCAGTACTTC
TRBV7-9	NA	TRBJ1-5	NA	CASTRDGGQPQHF	TGTGCCAGCACGCGAGACGGGGGACAGCCCCAGCATTTT
TRBV27	NA	TRBJ1-4	NA	CASSPRDSPVANEKLFF	TGTGCCAGCAGTCCTCGGGACTCTCCAGTGGCTAATGAAAAACTGTTTTTT